This entry concerns a single TCR beta chain. Ten or more counts support this clonotype. Its antigen remains undetermined. No much larger clone exists at a distance of one base, and base qualities are not known. This sample is part of a study of immune characterization of retroperitoneal liposarcoma (dated by TCRdb to about 2019). Libraries were built with PCR. This sample was sequenced with a NextSeq 500. TCRdb reworked the public reads: Q25 trimming with fastp, MiXCR clone assembly, productive beta chains retained. Rows are combined by CDR3 protein, so each entry shows the most common genes and DNA. The table for this sample lists more than 9,000 distinct CDR3 sequences; roughly 29% of them were counted only once. The ten largest account for around 7.7% of the sample. Sequences were obtained from tumor tissue. The origin of this receptor is a male donor with retroperitoneal liposarcoma.

Here the CDR3 is given as CASSLARVNEQFF. At the DNA level, the sequence is TGTGCCAGCAGTTTAGCGAGGGTTAATGAGCAGTTCTTC. The rearranged chain carries TRBV27 and TRBJ2-1; a tentative D call is TRBD2 (5 bases match). The CDR3 runs 13 amino acids, cysteine and phenylalanine included. Solely the CDR3 DNA is kept, with 39 bases framed from the first base. The germline V gene encodes CDR1 MNHEY and CDR2 SMNVEV (reference sequence). The junction shows trimming of 2 bases on V and 7 bases on J, plus 9 bases between the germline ends.